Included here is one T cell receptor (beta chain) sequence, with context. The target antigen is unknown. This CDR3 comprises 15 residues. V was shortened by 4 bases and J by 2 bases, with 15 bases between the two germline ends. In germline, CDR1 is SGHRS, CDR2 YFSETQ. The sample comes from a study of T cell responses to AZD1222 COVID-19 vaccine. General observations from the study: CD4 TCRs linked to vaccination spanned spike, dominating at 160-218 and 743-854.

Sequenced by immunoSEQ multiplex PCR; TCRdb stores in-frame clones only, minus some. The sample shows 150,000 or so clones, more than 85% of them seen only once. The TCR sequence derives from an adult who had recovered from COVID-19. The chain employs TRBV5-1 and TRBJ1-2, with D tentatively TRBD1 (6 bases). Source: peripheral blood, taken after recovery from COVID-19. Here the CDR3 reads CASSPTLDRNYGYTF. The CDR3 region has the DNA TGCGCCAGCAGCCCTACCCTCGACAGGAACTATGGCTACACCTTC.